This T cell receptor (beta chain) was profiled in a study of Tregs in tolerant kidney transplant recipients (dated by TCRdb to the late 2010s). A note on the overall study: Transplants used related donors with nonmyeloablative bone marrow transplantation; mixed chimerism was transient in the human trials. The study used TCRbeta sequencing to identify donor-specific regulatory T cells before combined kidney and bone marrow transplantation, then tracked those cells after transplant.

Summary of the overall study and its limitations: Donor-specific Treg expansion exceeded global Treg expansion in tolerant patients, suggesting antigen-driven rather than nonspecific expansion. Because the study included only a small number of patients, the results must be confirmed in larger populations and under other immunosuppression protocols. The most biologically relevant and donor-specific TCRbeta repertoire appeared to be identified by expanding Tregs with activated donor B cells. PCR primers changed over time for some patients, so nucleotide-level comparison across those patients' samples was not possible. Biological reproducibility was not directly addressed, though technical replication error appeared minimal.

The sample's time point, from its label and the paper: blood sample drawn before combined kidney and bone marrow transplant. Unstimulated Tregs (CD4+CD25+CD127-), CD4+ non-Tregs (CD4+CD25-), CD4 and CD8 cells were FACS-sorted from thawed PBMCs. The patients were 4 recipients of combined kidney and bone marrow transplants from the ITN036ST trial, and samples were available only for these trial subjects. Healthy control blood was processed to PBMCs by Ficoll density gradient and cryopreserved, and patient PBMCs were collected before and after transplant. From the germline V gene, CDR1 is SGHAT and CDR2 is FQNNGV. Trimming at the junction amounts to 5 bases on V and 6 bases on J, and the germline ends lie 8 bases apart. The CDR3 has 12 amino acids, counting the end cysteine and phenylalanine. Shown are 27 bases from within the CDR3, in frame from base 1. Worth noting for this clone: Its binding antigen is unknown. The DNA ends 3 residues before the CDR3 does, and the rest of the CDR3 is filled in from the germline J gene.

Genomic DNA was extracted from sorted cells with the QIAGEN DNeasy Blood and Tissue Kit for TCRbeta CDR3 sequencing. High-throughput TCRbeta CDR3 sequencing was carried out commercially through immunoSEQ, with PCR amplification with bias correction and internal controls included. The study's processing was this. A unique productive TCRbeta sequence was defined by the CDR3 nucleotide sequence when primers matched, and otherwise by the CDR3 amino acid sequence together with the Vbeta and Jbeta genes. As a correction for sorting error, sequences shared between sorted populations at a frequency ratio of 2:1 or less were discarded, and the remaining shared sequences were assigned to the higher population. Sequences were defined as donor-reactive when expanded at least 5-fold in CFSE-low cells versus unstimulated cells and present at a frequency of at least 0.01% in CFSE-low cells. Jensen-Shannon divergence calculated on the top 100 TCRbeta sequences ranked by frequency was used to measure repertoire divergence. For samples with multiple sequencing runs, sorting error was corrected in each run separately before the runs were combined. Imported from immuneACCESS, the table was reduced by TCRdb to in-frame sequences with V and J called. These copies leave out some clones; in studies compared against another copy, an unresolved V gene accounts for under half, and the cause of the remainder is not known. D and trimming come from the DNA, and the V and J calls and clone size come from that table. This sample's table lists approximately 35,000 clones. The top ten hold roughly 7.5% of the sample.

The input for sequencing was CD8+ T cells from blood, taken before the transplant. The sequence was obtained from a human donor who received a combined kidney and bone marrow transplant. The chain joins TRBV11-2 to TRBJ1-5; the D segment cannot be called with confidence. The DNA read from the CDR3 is TGTGCCAGCAGCCCTGGCAGTCAGCCC. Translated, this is CASSPGSQP. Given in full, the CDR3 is CASSPGSQPQHF. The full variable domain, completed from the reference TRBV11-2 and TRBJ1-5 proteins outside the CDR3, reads EAGVAQSPRYKIIEKRQSVAFWCNPISGHATLYWYQQILGQGPKLLIQFQNNGVVDDSQLPKDRFSAERLKGVDSTLKIQPAKLEDSAVYLCASSPGSQPQHFGDGTRLSIL.